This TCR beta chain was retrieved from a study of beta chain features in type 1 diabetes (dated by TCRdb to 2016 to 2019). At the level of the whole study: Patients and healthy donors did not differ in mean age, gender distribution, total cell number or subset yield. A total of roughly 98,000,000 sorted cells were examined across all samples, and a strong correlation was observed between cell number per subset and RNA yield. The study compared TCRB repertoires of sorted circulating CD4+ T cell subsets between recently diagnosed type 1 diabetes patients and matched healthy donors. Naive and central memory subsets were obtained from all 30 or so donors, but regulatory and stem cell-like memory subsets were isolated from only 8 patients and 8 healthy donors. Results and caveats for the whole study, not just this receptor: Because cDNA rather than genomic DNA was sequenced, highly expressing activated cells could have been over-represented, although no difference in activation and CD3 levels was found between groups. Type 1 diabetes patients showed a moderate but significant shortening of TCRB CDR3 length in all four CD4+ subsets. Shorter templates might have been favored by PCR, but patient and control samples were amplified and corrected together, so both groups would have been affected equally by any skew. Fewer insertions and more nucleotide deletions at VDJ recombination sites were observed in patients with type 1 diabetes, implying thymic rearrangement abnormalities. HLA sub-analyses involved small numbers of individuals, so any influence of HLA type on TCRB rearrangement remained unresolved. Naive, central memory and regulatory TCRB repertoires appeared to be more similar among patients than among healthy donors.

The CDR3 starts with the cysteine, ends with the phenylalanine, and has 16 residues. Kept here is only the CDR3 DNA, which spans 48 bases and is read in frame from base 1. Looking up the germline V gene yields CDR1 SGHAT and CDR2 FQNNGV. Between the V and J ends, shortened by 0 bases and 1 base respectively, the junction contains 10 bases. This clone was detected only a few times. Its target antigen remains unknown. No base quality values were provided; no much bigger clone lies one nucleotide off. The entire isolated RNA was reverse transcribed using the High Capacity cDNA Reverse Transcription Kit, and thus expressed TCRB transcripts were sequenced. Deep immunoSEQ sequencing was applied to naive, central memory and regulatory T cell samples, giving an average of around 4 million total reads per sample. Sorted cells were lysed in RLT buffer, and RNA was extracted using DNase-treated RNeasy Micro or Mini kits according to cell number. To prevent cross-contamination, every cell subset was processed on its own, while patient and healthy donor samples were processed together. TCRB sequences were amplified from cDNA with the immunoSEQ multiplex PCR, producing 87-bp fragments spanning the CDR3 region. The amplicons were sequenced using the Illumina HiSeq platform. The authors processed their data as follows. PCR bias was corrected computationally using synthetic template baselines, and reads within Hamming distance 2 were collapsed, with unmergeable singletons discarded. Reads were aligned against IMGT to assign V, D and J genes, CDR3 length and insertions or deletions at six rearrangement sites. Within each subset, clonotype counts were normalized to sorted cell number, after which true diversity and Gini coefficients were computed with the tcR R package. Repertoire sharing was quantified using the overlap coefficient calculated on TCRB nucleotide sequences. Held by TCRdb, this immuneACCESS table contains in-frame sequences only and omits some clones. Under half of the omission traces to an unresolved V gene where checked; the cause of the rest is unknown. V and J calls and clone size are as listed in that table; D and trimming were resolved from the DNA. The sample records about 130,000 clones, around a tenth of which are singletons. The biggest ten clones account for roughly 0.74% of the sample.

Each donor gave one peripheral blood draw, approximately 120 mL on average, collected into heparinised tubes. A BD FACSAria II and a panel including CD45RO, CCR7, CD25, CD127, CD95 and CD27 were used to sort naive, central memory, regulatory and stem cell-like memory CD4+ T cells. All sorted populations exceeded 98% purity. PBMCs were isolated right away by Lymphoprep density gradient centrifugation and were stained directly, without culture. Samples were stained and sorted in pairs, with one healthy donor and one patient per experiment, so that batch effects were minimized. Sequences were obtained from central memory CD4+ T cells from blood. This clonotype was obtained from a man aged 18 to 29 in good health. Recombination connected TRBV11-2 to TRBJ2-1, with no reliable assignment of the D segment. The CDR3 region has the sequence CASSLDRVQSYNEQFF. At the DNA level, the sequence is TGTGCCAGCAGCTTAGATCGGGTCCAGTCCTACAATGAGCAGTTCTTC.